These T cell receptor beta chains were read from a single sample in a study of CXCR3-negative and CXCR3-positive naive CD8 T cells. Using the 5' RACE reads, TCRdb records one entry per CDR3 protein without DNA. This sample's clone table lists 40,000 to 55,000 distinct CDR3 sequences. Sequences were obtained from naive CXCR3- CD8+ T cells from blood. Receptor source: a human donor in good health. Some clones in this sample may be carry-over from other donors' samples. CDR3s include the opening cysteine and the closing phenylalanine or tryptophan. Rows give clone size only sometimes, using once, few, many, or a class for an expanded clone.

j_call: TRBJ2-3; clone_size: NA; v_call: TRBV7-2; cdr3_aa: CASSFRLYTQYF
j_call: TRBJ2-5; clone_size: NA; v_call: TRBV15; cdr3_aa: CATSSRNDGETQYF
j_call: TRBJ2-2; clone_size: NA; v_call: TRBV10-3; cdr3_aa: CAISEPGLAATGELFF
j_call: TRBJ2-7; clone_size: NA; v_call: TRBV29-1; cdr3_aa: CSVAEGNEQYF
j_call: TRBJ2-3; clone_size: NA; v_call: TRBV7-9; cdr3_aa: CASSQLAGGPDTQYF
j_call: TRBJ2-1; clone_size: NA; v_call: TRBV20-1; cdr3_aa: CSSLKGGRHNEQFF
j_call: TRBJ1-2; clone_size: NA; v_call: TRBV29-1; cdr3_aa: CSVEEGGNYGYTF
j_call: TRBJ2-1; clone_size: large; v_call: TRBV6-4; cdr3_aa: CASSVSSEYNEQFF
j_call: TRBJ2-1; clone_size: NA; v_call: TRBV6-2/TRBV6-3; cdr3_aa: CASSYDPIAGGSYNEQFF
j_call: TRBJ2-2; clone_size: NA; v_call: TRBV7-6; cdr3_aa: CASSLRSAGADTGELFF
j_call: TRBJ2-7; clone_size: medium-sized; v_call: TRBV20-1; cdr3_aa: CSARDEAGGYEQYF
j_call: TRBJ2-2; clone_size: NA; v_call: TRBV7-8; cdr3_aa: CASSQSSGELFF
j_call: TRBJ2-1; clone_size: NA; v_call: TRBV12-3/TRBV12-4; cdr3_aa: CASSLPTGVHNEQFF
j_call: TRBJ2-1; clone_size: NA; v_call: TRBV7-9; cdr3_aa: CASSIAWARTDNEQFF
j_call: TRBJ2-7; clone_size: NA; v_call: TRBV7-2; cdr3_aa: CASSPGQGYGYEQYF
j_call: TRBJ2-7; clone_size: NA; v_call: TRBV20-1; cdr3_aa: CSARVSSYEQYF
j_call: TRBJ1-5; clone_size: NA; v_call: TRBV29-1; cdr3_aa: CSVYRRGNQPQHF
j_call: TRBJ2-1; clone_size: NA; v_call: TRBV7-3; cdr3_aa: CASSLSSTTRKNNEQFF
j_call: TRBJ2-7; clone_size: NA; v_call: TRBV28; cdr3_aa: CASSFPTKRQYF
j_call: TRBJ1-1; clone_size: NA; v_call: TRBV29-1; cdr3_aa: CSVDYRGNTEAFF
j_call: TRBJ1-1; clone_size: NA; v_call: TRBV4-3; cdr3_aa: CASSQDPPDEAFF
j_call: TRBJ1-1; clone_size: NA; v_call: TRBV12-3/TRBV12-4; cdr3_aa: CASSFTSYTEAFF
j_call: TRBJ1-2; clone_size: NA; v_call: TRBV5-4; cdr3_aa: CAGQTYRGNGYTF
j_call: TRBJ1-2; clone_size: NA; v_call: TRBV10-2; cdr3_aa: CASSAAVNYGYTF
j_call: TRBJ2-2; clone_size: NA; v_call: TRBV23-1; cdr3_aa: CASSQSRIRDNTGELFF
j_call: TRBJ2-2; clone_size: NA; v_call: TRBV20-1; cdr3_aa: CSARGGTGDTGELFF
j_call: TRBJ2-5; clone_size: medium-sized; v_call: TRBV20-1; cdr3_aa: CSARAVSVETQYF
j_call: TRBJ2-3; clone_size: NA; v_call: TRBV6-4; cdr3_aa: CASSDTSGSADTQYF